The sequence of this T cell receptor (beta chain) was determined in a study of T cells in Graves' hyperthyroidism and ophthalmopathy. Regarding the study as a whole: Ophthalmopathy and stable hyperthyroidism were separated by a 13 V-J model.

This clonotype has ten or more counts. The target antigen is unknown. The source material, RNA transcripts, was used to amplify TCR beta CDR3 regions. The study used the HTBI primer set for a first-round RT-PCR of the TCR CDR3. TCRdb redid the calling of the multiplex PCR reads with MiXCR, one entry per CDR3 protein. The sample holds more than 600,000 distinct CDR3 sequences, about 16% seen once. CDR1 and CDR2 from the germline V gene are SNHLY and FYNNEI. The CDR3 is made up of 16 amino acids. The V segment lost 4 bases and the J segment 4 bases; nucleotides outside the gene matches: 9. The source of this sequence is a man between 18 and 35 years old with Graves' hyperthyroidism. This chain uses TRBV2 with TRBJ2-3, with 9 bases fitting TRBD1. The source material was blood. CDR3 loop: CASSGTQGASADTQYF. CDR3 in DNA: TGTGCCAGCAGTGGGACACAGGGGGCATCAGCAGATACGCAGTATTTT.